This T cell receptor (beta chain) derives from a study of cytomegalovirus exposure and HLA in healthy donors (dated by TCRdb to 2017 to 2019). Context from the whole study: An earlier analysis of under 600 of the donors reported 250 to 350 Gb of sequence data and 100 million to 140 million unique TCR beta sequences from roughly 200 million T cells. An early release that covered roughly 600 HLA-typed donors contained approximately 300 gigabases of sequencing data and 85 million to 100 million unique TCR sequences. Of the 300 to 500 genotyped donors, 81% were placed in the genetic ancestry cluster associated with self-reported Caucasian donors. The study was designed to test whether signatures of past pathogen exposure could be identified by cataloging public T cell receptors. Using immunosequencing, the study profiled T cell repertoires from 666 subjects and related those repertoires to cytomegalovirus serostatus. In addition to the first cohort of 666 subjects, a separate validation cohort of approximately 110 different subjects was used. To predict cytomegalovirus infection status, the study combined high-throughput TCR immunosequencing, statistical association of individual TCRs with disease status, and machine learning. A later analysis re-analyzed previously published TCR beta repertoires from 500 to 700 donors and added high-resolution HLA genotyping to study TCR occurrence patterns. Rather than drawing on any new phenotypic data, the later analysis identified candidate immune exposures from TCR beta sequences and the way those sequences occurred across donors. To decide whether each TCR beta V gene segment behaved as functional or pseudogenic, an earlier analysis of some 600 of the donors relied on high-throughput TCR beta sequencing. Donor age, sex, ethnicity and CMV serostatus were collected together with the repertoire data. In a later genetic analysis, genome-wide SNP genotypes for 398 of the 666 donors were used, and that subset was treated as a discovery cohort. All discovery cohort repertoires had been generated on a single sequencing platform. HLA typing included class I and class II loci at four-digit resolution. Typing coverage differed by locus: A, B, C, DRB1 and DQB1 were typed in about 620-640 donors, DQA1 in about 500, DPA1 in nearly 610, and DPB1 in 450 to 480. Because of strong linkage in the cohort, a handful of DR-DQ haplotypes were treated as single units for association and clustering. Among some 400 genotyped donors of the cohort, an average of around 250,000 unique TCR beta nucleotide sequences was sequenced per donor, of which roughly 17% were non-productive.

The paper as a whole reports these results and caveats: Specific HLA alleles were associated with some 15,000 TCR beta sequences at a false discovery rate of 0.05 in a later analysis. Broadly in line with IMGT annotations, most TCR beta V segments showed up in productive rearrangements about 90% or about 30% of the time in an earlier analysis of some 590 of the donors. A later analysis found that most CMV-associated TCR beta chains appeared HLA-restricted, with HLA associations seemingly driven largely by CMV exposure. Presence/absence analyses assumed roughly uniform sequencing depth across donors, an assumption that may not hold. Because counts were too low, under 20 rarely observed V segments, including chromosome 9 orphons, were left out of the earlier analysis of 587 of the donors. A later genetic analysis associated a missense DCLRE1C variant with V-gene and J-gene trimming of TCR beta chains, and an independent cohort replicated the association. It was suggested by the authors that the approach could potentially be generalized to other disease states and immunological phenotypes. Because HLA typing was missing for some donors at each locus, association tests included only the typed subset. In the study, roughly 160 TCR beta chains were listed as associated with cytomegalovirus. A further reported finding was that TCR beta sequences accurately predicted the HLA-A and HLA-B alleles for most subjects in the first cohort. Most TCR sequences were seen in very few donors, while some public TCRs were found in many individuals. A later analysis reported that several top co-occurrence clusters appeared linked to parvovirus B19, influenza, CMV and Epstein-Barr virus. In both the original and validation cohorts, the classifier was reported to diagnose cytomegalovirus status with high specificity and sensitivity. A few of the identified cytomegalovirus-associated TCR beta chains were confirmed in vitro to be specific for cytomegalovirus antigens. In a later analysis, TCR association rates were found to vary across HLA loci, with the most associated TCRs seen for DRB1 alleles and the fewest for HLA-C alleles. For the cohort, immune exposure information was limited to CMV serostatus. Assigning TCR associations to individual alleles was difficult when HLA alleles, especially DR and DQ, strongly co-occurred. A later analysis found that HLA-associated TCR beta chains were more clonally expanded and had lower generation probabilities than equally common non-associated chains. Some IMGT-functional V segments, including TRBV6-2 and TRBV6-3, could not be distinguished by the 87-base-pair reads and were therefore excluded. Correlated functional status among segregating V segments might be attributable to linkage disequilibrium, but an unknown experimental factor could not be ruled out. According to a later genetic analysis, donors in an Asian-associated ancestry cluster had fewer N-insertions in productive TCRs than the approximately 700-donor mean. This cohort had only TCR beta chains sequenced, and the lack of alpha or paired-chain data limited which features could be detected. A group of highly shared sequence variants was considered likely to be a technical artifact of the sequencing pipeline.

In the germline V gene (reference sequence), CDR1 corresponds to LNHDA and CDR2 to SQIVND. Trimmed from V: 3 bases; trimmed from J: 0 bases; junction bases lacking a gene match: 1. CDR3 length: 14 amino acids, cysteine to phenylalanine. Only the CDR3 DNA stays, 42 bases, in frame from base 1. The cohort was made up of 650 to 700 healthy bone marrow donors. At the time of sampling, every cohort member was nominally healthy, though immune exposures that went unrecorded were likely present. The donor tested CMV seronegative and was one of the 352 seronegative cohort members. A peripheral blood sample was provided by each donor, and peripheral blood mononuclear cells were used for TCR beta sequencing. Genomic DNA was extracted from the blood cell samples with the Qiagen DNeasy Blood Extraction Kit. The library was generated by the immunoSEQ multiplex PCR assay. The multiplex PCR relied on a mix of 60 forward primers for TCR Vbeta segments and 13 reverse primers for TCR Jbeta segments. A multiplex PCR assay on genomic DNA amplified the CDR3 region of rearranged TCR beta genes. The amplified TCR beta libraries were sequenced on the Illumina HiSeq System as 87-base-pair reads. In the authors' own workflow: A later analysis counted approximately 74 million unique TCR beta chains across the roughly 700 repertoires, and 10 million to 12 million of these chains were shared by at least two donors. Raw reads were error-corrected and collapsed into unique sequences with a nearest-neighbor algorithm that merged closely related sequences to remove PCR and sequencing errors. To assign V, D and J gene segments, CDR3 sequences were aligned to IMGT reference sequences. For a sequence to be retained, at least a six-nucleotide match to both a V gene segment and a J gene segment was required. A rearrangement counted as productive if the CDR3 had no stop codons and remained in frame with V and J, and every other rearrangement counted as non-productive. CDR3 was defined by IMGT convention, running from the second conserved V-encoded cysteine to the conserved J-encoded phenylalanine. The earlier analysis of fewer than 700 of the donors excluded sequences that lacked an unambiguous match to a single V gene segment. In an earlier analysis of 587 of the donors, a V segment was called functional when productive rearrangements were above 56.7%, and segregating when the standard deviation between donors exceeded 5%. A statistical classification framework was built to diagnose cytomegalovirus status from the catalog of TCR beta chain sequences. V and J gene assignment, in a later analysis, came from comparing TCR nucleotide sequences with IMGT/GENE-DB human TR gene sequences. Using the TCRdist pipeline, a later analysis assigned CDR3 sequences along with most-parsimonious VDJ recombination scenarios. A later analysis defined each TCR beta chain by its CDR3 amino acid sequence plus V-gene family, and excluded reads lacking a unique V-gene family. A later analysis removed 592 highly shared, low-generation-probability nucleotide sequences to deal with suspected cross-contamination and a sequencing artifact. A later analysis calculated a clonal expansion index for each public chain from normalized within-repertoire ranks of inferred template counts. In a later analysis, generation probabilities were computed with a VDJ recombination model fitted to out-of-frame rearrangements, and the resulting probabilities were checked against IGoR. Hypergeometric tests were used in a later analysis to score TCR-TCR, TCR-HLA and TCR-CMV co-occurrence, with a repertoire-size bias correction applied to the TCR pairs. To estimate false discovery rates, a later analysis permuted the HLA or CMV assignments 20 times. In a later analysis, co-occurring TCRs were grouped using DBSCAN, with TCRdist sequence similarity added in when clustering inside HLA-allele-positive subsets. Repertoires with fewer than 30,000 or more than 120,000 public chains, plus five repertoires with anomalous nucleotide sharing, were excluded from co-occurrence clustering. Sourced from immuneACCESS, this table was stored by TCRdb with only in-frame sequences that have V and J called. A share of the clones is absent; for the studies checked, an unresolved V gene accounts for under half, and the remainder has no known explanation. V, J and clone size are taken as reported in that table, and D and trimming were inferred from the DNA itself. This sample is represented by about 160,000 clones; roughly four fifths of them were singletons. Together, the top ten hold about 2.3% of the sample.

Of note for this clone: Its specific antigen is unknown. No much larger clone is present one base from it, and per-base qualities are unavailable.

This TCR derives from a female donor in good health and CMV-seronegative. The V and J genes are TRBV19 and TRBJ1-1; TRBD1 lines up with 7 middle nucleotides. The sequencing sample was made of PBMCs. The CDR3 protein is CASSITGVNTEAFF. The DNA is TGTGCCAGTAGTATCACAGGGGTGAACACTGAAGCTTTCTTT.